The next 25 T cell receptor beta chains were all read from a single sample in a study of blood T cell repertoires in COVID-19. Method: immunoSEQ multiplex PCR; TCRdb's copy keeps in-frame clones and lacks some. The sample has some 240,000 clones, roughly 81% seen once. Sequenced sample: peripheral blood. The receptor set was obtained from a woman of 80 years or more with COVID-19, enrolled during active disease.

This chain uses TRBV9 with TRBJ1-3, with D unclear. The CDR3 runs to 14 residues. V dropped 0 bases and J dropped 4 bases, with 8 bases sitting between them. The germline gives CDR1 SGDLS, CDR2 YYNGEE. The CDR3 region has the DNA TGTGCCAGCAGCGTAGTAAGCGACGGAAACACCATATATTTT. This sequence encodes CASSVVSDGNTIYF.

The CDR3 sequence: CASSQGGAGGGTDTQYF. The CDR3, as DNA: TGCGCCAGCAGCCAAGGTGGAGCGGGAGGTGGAACAGATACGCAGTATTTT. The genes are TRBV4-1 and TRBJ2-3, with 9 bases aligning to TRBD2. Per the germline V gene, CDR1 is MGHRA and CDR2 is YSYEKL. The CDR3 consists of 17 residues. J lost 3 bases, V lost 1 base, and 8 bases had no gene match.

The V and J genes are TRBV27 and TRBJ2-7; D is perhaps TRBD1 (6 bases). This CDR3 region has 15 residues. The V end was cut by 4 bases, the J end by 5 bases, with 18 bases between. Germline-derived CDR1 and CDR2 are MNHEY and SMNVEV (reference sequence). The chain's CDR3 is CASSSYDDWDNEQYF. CDR3 bases: TGTGCCAGCAGTTCTTACGACGACTGGGACAACGAGCAGTACTTC.

This chain joins TRBV5-1 and TRBJ2-2; TRBD2 aligns across 11 bases. The germline V gene has CDR1 SGHRS and CDR2 YFSETQ. Trimming at V came to 4 bases and at J to 5 bases, leaving 7 bases not matched to a gene. The CDR3 has 16 residues. The CDR3: CASSPLAGAGTGELFF. CDR3 in DNA: TGCGCCAGCAGCCCACTAGCGGGAGCGGGGACCGGGGAGCTGTTTTTT.

The chain employs TRBV18 and TRBJ2-1; maybe TRBD2 (5 bases). Germline V gene lookup returns CDR1 KGHSH and CDR2 LQKENI. With 6 bases removed from V and 5 bases from J, the gap between germline ends came to 11 bases. This CDR3 is built from 13 residues. The CDR3 sequence: CASSPTGNNEQFF. DNA of the CDR3: TGTGCCAGCTCCCCCACCGGGAACAATGAGCAGTTCTTC. The whole variable domain, remainder taken from reference TRBV18 and TRBJ2-1, is NAGVMQNPRHLVRRRGQEARLRCSPMKGHSHVYWYRQLPEEGLKFMVYLQKENIIDESGMPKERFSAEFPKEGPSILRIQQVVRGDSAAYFCASSPTGNNEQFFGPGTRLTVL.

The rearrangement joins TRBV5-1 to TRBJ1-1; 9 nucleotides line up with TRBD1. Germline values: CDR1 SGHRS, CDR2 YFSETQ. The CDR3 loop spans 16 amino acids. V shed 4 bases, J shed 4 bases, and the junction held 11 bases outside the gene matches. CDR3 in amino acids: CASSRGQGVGATEAFF. The CDR3 DNA reads as TGCGCCAGCAGCAGGGGACAGGGAGTAGGAGCCACTGAAGCTTTCTTT. The entire variable domain, with the rest obtained from reference TRBV5-1 and TRBJ1-1, is as follows: KAGVTQTPRYLIKTRGQQVTLSCSPISGHRSVSWYQQTPGQGLQFLFEYFSETQRNKGNFPGRFSGRQFSNSRSEMNVSTLELGDSALYLCASSRGQGVGATEAFFGQGTRLTVV.

This sequence joins TRBV10-3 and TRBJ1-4; tentatively, D is TRBD1 (5 bases). V lost 4 bases, J lost 5 bases, and 11 bases lay in between. The germline CDR1 and CDR2 sequences are ENHRY and SYGVKD. The CDR3 contains 14 residues. This CDR3 is CAISVVGANEKLFF. The CDR3 coding sequence is TGTGCCATCAGTGTGGTAGGGGCCAATGAAAAACTGTTTTTT.

The sample holds a few counts of this clone. The chain links TRBV5-8 to TRBJ2-3; D not resolved. Per the germline V gene, CDR1 is SGHTS and CDR2 is YDEGEE. This CDR3 region has 15 residues. Trimming shortened V by 5 bases and J by 2 bases, and 15 bases separated the two germline ends. This CDR3 is CASRPERGHTDTQYF. In DNA form, the CDR3 reads TGTGCCAGCAGACCAGAACGAGGCCACACAGATACGCAGTATTTT.

The chain has TRBV9 and TRBJ1-2; 8 bases fit TRBD1. This CDR3 region has 14 residues. The germline V gene encodes CDR1 SGDLS and CDR2 YYNGEE. The ends lost 5 bases at V and 7 bases at J; junction bases unmatched: 10. CDR3 bases: TGTGCCAGCAGTAGTATAGACAGGGGACGTGGCTACACCTTC. Protein: CASSSIDRGRGYTF.

The J gene is TRBJ2-2, the V gene TRBV19; a weak D match, TRBD2 (7 bases). Germline V gene lookup returns CDR1 LNHDA and CDR2 SQIVND (reference sequence). The CDR3 runs 16 residues. V lost 6 bases and J lost 6, with 20 bases in between. The CDR3 reads CASSPGRGLGAGELFF. The CDR3 region has the DNA TGTGCCAGTAGCCCCGGGCGGGGGCTCGGGGCCGGGGAGCTGTTTTTT.

The chain couples TRBV18 to TRBJ2-2; tentatively, D is TRBD2 (6 bases). Per the germline V gene, CDR1 is KGHSH and CDR2 is LQKENI. This CDR3 is built from 15 residues. The V end lost 4 bases, the J end lost 4 bases, and 13 bases lay between the germline ends. The CDR3: CASSLGTPPTGELFF. DNA of the CDR3: TGTGCCAGCTCACTTGGGACTCCCCCCACCGGGGAGCTGTTTTTT.

Regarding this clone: Other nucleotide sequences in the sample specify the same CDR3. This rearrangement joins TRBV10-1 to TRBJ1-1, with a possible D match to TRBD1 (5 bases). V lost 5 bases and J lost 2, with 9 bases in between. Germline V gives CDR1 WNHNN, CDR2 SYGVQD (reference sequence). The CDR3 is 13 amino acids. This CDR3 reads CASSPTVNTEAFF. CDR3 nucleotides: TGCGCCAGCAGTCCGACAGTCAACACTGAAGCTTTCTTT.

This clone was counted once. The chain couples TRBV9 to TRBJ2-1, with 9 positions matching TRBD2. This CDR3 comprises 15 residues. In germline, CDR1 is SGDLS, CDR2 YYNGEE. The junction had 12 bases not matched to a gene; V was cut back by 7 bases and J by 7 bases. CDR3 sequence (DNA): TGTGCCAGCGGGGCTAGCGGGGCAGTCCGGAATGAGCAGTTCTTC. Protein: CASGASGAVRNEQFF.

The chain joins TRBV5-6 to TRBJ2-5, with 7 bases identical to TRBD1. The V and J ends lost 9 bases and 3 bases, in that order; junction bases with no gene match: 8. Per the germline V gene, CDR1 is SGHDT and CDR2 is YYEEEE. CDR3 length: 13 residues. CDR3 nucleotide sequence: TGTGCCACCAGATACAGGGGAGAAGAGACCCAGTACTTC. Translating gives CATRYRGEETQYF.

This sequence joins TRBV28 and TRBJ2-3; 7 bases line up with TRBD2. Germline assignment: CDR1 MDHEN and CDR2 SYDVKM. The CDR3 has 15 amino acids. V lost 8 bases to trimming and J lost 2 bases; unmatched junction nucleotides: 10. Written as DNA, the CDR3 is TGTGCCAGCTGTACGGTGCTAGCGGACACAGATACGCAGTATTTT. It is translated as CASCTVLADTDTQYF.

V is TRBV19 and J is TRBJ2-5; 8 bases line up with TRBD2. Trimming cost V 6 bases and J 2 bases; bases outside gene matches: 8. Germline V gives CDR1 LNHDA, CDR2 SQIVND (reference sequence). This CDR3 region has 15 residues. CDR3 coding DNA: TGTGCCAGTAGCATCAGCGGGAGCAGGCAAGAGACCCAGTACTTC. It is translated as CASSISGSRQETQYF.

The chain carries TRBV4-1 and TRBJ2-6; a possible D gene is TRBD1 (6 bases). Germline lookup yields CDR1 MGHRA and CDR2 YSYEKL. The CDR3 consists of 20 residues. Trimming took 4 bases from V and 4 from J, leaving 26 bases between them. CDR3 sequence: CASSRFTTSQGPQGANVLTF. DNA of the CDR3: TGCGCCAGCAGCCGCTTTACCACTTCGCAGGGGCCGCAGGGGGCCAACGTCCTGACTTTC.

CDR3 bases: TGTGCCAGCAGGGCACAGGGGACTAGCAATCAGCCCCAGCATTTT. Protein: CASRAQGTSNQPQHF. The chain is built from TRBV6-5 and TRBJ1-5, with TRBD1 matching over 7 bases. The CDR3 consists of 15 residues. V was clipped by 6 bases and J by 0 bases; unmatched bases: 5. Germline CDR1 reads MNHEY; CDR2 reads SVGAGI.

V gene TRBV19 combines with J gene TRBJ1-2, with no clear D. The CDR3 spans 12 residues. Germline CDR1 is LNHDA and CDR2 is SQIVND (reference sequence). The V end lost 7 bases, the J end lost 4 bases, and 10 bases lay between the germline ends. The CDR3 DNA reads as TGTGCCAGTACCTTGACTGGCTATGGCTACACCTTC. It translates to CASTLTGYGYTF. The full variable domain, completed using reference TRBV19 and TRBJ1-2, is DGGITQSPKYLFRKEGQNVTLSCEQNLNHDAMYWYRQDPGQGLRLIYYSQIVNDFQKGDIAEGYSVSREKKESFPLTVTSAQKNPTAFYLCASTLTGYGYTFGSGTRLTVV.

CDR3 bases: TGCGCCAGCAGCCCCGAGCGGACAGGGAGCTCACAAAATCAGCCCCAGCATTTT. Its translation: CASSPERTGSSQNQPQHF. The chain joins TRBV4-1 to TRBJ1-5; 8 bases line up with TRBD1. Trimming at V came to 4 bases and at J to 4 bases, leaving 15 bases not matched to a gene. This CDR3 comprises 18 residues. Looked up from germline, CDR1 is MGHRA and CDR2 is YSYEKL.

The genes are TRBV19 and TRBJ2-7; no firm D call. V was pared by 5 bases and J by 1 base, with 9 bases between. CDR3 length: 13 residues. Germline assignment: CDR1 LNHDA and CDR2 SQIVND (reference sequence). The CDR3 loop is CASSRLDSYEQYF. CDR3 DNA: TGTGCCAGTAGTCGTCTAGATTCCTACGAGCAGTACTTC.

V and J are TRBV7-2 and TRBJ2-2, with a possible D match to TRBD2 (5 bases). Germline V gives CDR1 SGHTA, CDR2 FQGNSA. The germline V and J ends were trimmed by 4 bases and 1 base, with 10 bases remaining between them. This CDR3 spans 15 amino acids. CDR3 nucleotides: TGTGCCAGCAGCTCGGGGAGACAGAACACCGGGGAGCTGTTTTTT. Its protein is CASSSGRQNTGELFF.

This chain connects TRBV19 to TRBJ2-5; TRBD1 aligns across 7 bases. The CDR3 is made up of 15 amino acids. V lost 5 bases, J lost 1 base, and 7 bases stayed unmatched. Germline values: CDR1 LNHDA, CDR2 SQIVND (reference sequence). The DNA for the CDR3 is TGTGCCAGTAGTGCCGACAGGGTGCCCCAAGAGACCCAGTACTTC. This encodes CASSADRVPQETQYF.

Written as DNA, the CDR3 is TGTGCCAGCAGTTACTTTTCAGGGGGAAGGTACTATGGCTACACCTTC. Its protein product is CASSYFSGGRYYGYTF. The chain couples TRBV6-5 to TRBJ1-2; 7 bases are a match to TRBD1. The CDR3 has 16 amino acids. J lost 3 bases, V lost 1 base, and 8 bases had no gene match. The germline V gene has CDR1 MNHEY and CDR2 SVGAGI.

The chain uses TRBV19 and TRBJ1-1, with TRBD1 matching 7 bases. V shed 5 bases and J 0 bases; nucleotides not matched to a gene: 6. Germline values: CDR1 LNHDA, CDR2 SQIVND (reference sequence). This CDR3 has 15 amino acids. The CDR3, as DNA: TGTGCCAGTAGTTCCCCAGGGGGGCTGAACACTGAAGCTTTCTTT. Translation: CASSSPGGLNTEAFF.